One sample yielded the 11 T cell receptor beta chains listed below, sequenced in a study of beta chain features in type 1 diabetes (dated by TCRdb to 2016 to 2019). Their specific antigens are unknown. The library was built by means of the immunoSEQ multiplex PCR assay. The entire amount of isolated RNA was reverse transcribed using the High Capacity cDNA Reverse Transcription Kit, so the sequenced TCRB transcripts were expressed ones. TCRdb obtained this table from immuneACCESS and retained in-frame rearrangements with V and J assigned. These tables miss some clones; where compared with another copy, unresolved V genes account for less than half of the shortfall, and the remainder is unexplained. This sample gives under 300,000 clones in total; 16% of them show up just once. Roughly 0.08% of the sample is held by the ten biggest clonotypes. Overall study results and their limits: Type 1 diabetes patients showed a moderate but significant shortening of TCRB CDR3 length in all four CD4+ subsets.

The material sequenced was naive CD4+ T cells from blood. What this sample's cell subset or site label stands for: true naive CD4+ T cells. Source of these receptors: a man aged 25-45 years with type 1 diabetes.

This clone turned up a few times. The rearrangement links TRBV10-3 to TRBJ1-1; D is unresolved. The CDR3 runs 11 residues. Looked up from germline, CDR1 is ENHRY and CDR2 is SYGVKD. The V end was cut by 4 bases, the J end by 7 bases, with 7 bases between. The CDR3 nucleotides are TGTGCCATCAGTGCCCAGGATGAAGCTTTCTTT. Amino acids: CAISAQDEAFF.

This clone was observed a handful of times. The chain combines TRBV25-1 with TRBJ2-4; no reliable D call. This CDR3 comprises 15 residues. Trimming shortened V by 3 bases and J by 3 bases, and 12 bases separated the two germline ends. Looked up from germline, CDR1 is MGHDK and CDR2 is SYGVNS. The DNA of the CDR3 is TGTGCCAGCAGTGATAGCCGATGGGACAAAAACATTCAGTACTTC. Its protein is CASSDSRWDKNIQYF.

The chain carries TRBV4-1 and TRBJ1-5; TRBD1 matches 9 bases. The CDR3 has 17 residues. The V gene's germline CDR1 is MGHRA and CDR2 YSYEKL. V shed 1 base and J 1 base; nucleotides not matched to a gene: 5. The CDR3 DNA is TGCGCCAGCAGCCAAGGGGACAGGGCTTCGAGCAATCAGCCCCAGCATTTT. Translating gives CASSQGDRASSNQPQHF.

V is TRBV30 and J is TRBJ1-2; D is unclear. The germline V and J ends were trimmed by 0 bases and 3 bases, with 14 bases remaining between them. This CDR3 is 15 amino acids long. CDR1 is GTSNPN and CDR2 is SVGIG in the germline V gene (reference sequence). CDR3 loop: CAWSVLWAGYYGYTF. Here the CDR3 DNA reads TGTGCCTGGAGTGTACTGTGGGCGGGGTACTATGGCTACACCTTC.

V and J are TRBV5-1 and TRBJ2-5; the D is unclear. The CDR3 spans 16 residues. Germline CDR1 reads SGHRS; CDR2 reads YFSETQ. Trimming cost V 1 base and J 5 bases, with 18 bases left between them. CDR3 in DNA: TGCGCCAGCAGCTTGTGGGGTCCAACTATGGGGGAGACCCAGTACTTC. Translation: CASSLWGPTMGETQYF.

This clone was picked up a small number of times. The CDR3, as DNA: TGTGCCTGGACTAGCGCGGACATTCAGTACTTC. It codes for CAWTSADIQYF. V and J are TRBV30 and TRBJ2-4; TRBD2 might be the D (6 bases). V was clipped by 4 bases and J by 8 bases, with 9 bases between them. The CDR3 consists of 11 residues. Germline assignment: CDR1 GTSNPN and CDR2 SVGIG (reference sequence). Combining the CDR3 with reference TRBV30 and TRBJ2-4 gives the whole variable domain SQTIHQWPATLVQPVGSPLSLECTVEGTSNPNLYWYRQAAGRGLQLLFYSVGIGQISSEVPQNLSASRPQDRQFILSSKKLLLSDSGFYLCAWTSADIQYFGAGTRLSVL.

This CDR3 is CAISEAGLAGGYEQFF. CDR3 coding DNA: TGTGCCATCAGTGAGGCCGGACTAGCGGGAGGCTATGAGCAGTTCTTC. The chain joins TRBV10-3 to TRBJ2-1; 14 nucleotides align to TRBD2. Trimming removed 2 bases from V and 8 bases from J; junction bases left unmatched: 5. CDR1 and CDR2 (germline): ENHRY, SYGVKD. The CDR3 has 16 amino acids.

The chain joins TRBV7-2 to TRBJ2-1; D is unclear. Germline assignment: CDR1 SGHTA and CDR2 FQGNSA. Trimming took off 3 bases at V and 5 bases at J, with 11 bases between the two ends. There are 14 residues in the CDR3. CDR3 residues: CASSFRSGNNEQFF. For the CDR3, the DNA is TGTGCCAGCAGCTTTCGGTCGGGTAACAATGAGCAGTTCTTC.

This clone was observed once. The rearrangement links TRBV19 to TRBJ2-1; 12 nucleotides line up with TRBD1. Germline V gene sequence: CDR1 LNHDA, CDR2 SQIVND (reference sequence). The CDR3 is made up of 17 amino acids. V trimming: 6 bases; J trimming: 6 bases; junction bases outside the gene matches: 12. The CDR3 reads CASSYPAGTGGRNEQFF. CDR3 in DNA: TGTGCCAGTAGCTATCCTGCCGGGACAGGGGGCCGCAATGAGCAGTTCTTC.

This clone was picked up a small number of times. This sequence joins TRBV19 and TRBJ1-2, with D possibly matching TRBD1 (5 bases). There are 11 residues in the CDR3. CDR1 LNHDA and CDR2 SQIVND come from the germline V gene (reference sequence). The V end lost 9 bases, the J end lost 6 bases, and 11 bases lay between the germline ends. CDR3 sequence (DNA): TGTGCCAGCAGAGACAGCCATGGCTACACCTTC. Translating it yields CASRDSHGYTF.

This clone was recorded a few times. The chain employs TRBV29-1 and TRBJ1-4; D ambiguous. V lost 4 bases and J lost 1, with 10 bases in between. Germline V gene sequence: CDR1 SQVTM, CDR2 ANQGSEA. The CDR3 covers 14 residues. The CDR3 bases are TGCAGCGTTGCAAACCCAGGAACTAATGAAAAACTGTTTTTT. It codes for CSVANPGTNEKLFF.